Detailed here is one T cell receptor beta chain. There are 13 residues in the CDR3. Germline CDR1 reads KGHDR; CDR2 reads SFDVKD. Trimming cost V 8 bases and J 0 bases, with 8 bases left between them. Original handling: Amplification of reference gene primers was used by the study to estimate nucleated cell counts. Profiled with immunoSEQ multiplex PCR; TCRdb holds only in-frame clones, not every one. The D gene and trimming were derived from the DNA, and the V and J assignments and clone size from that table. The sample consists of fewer than 350,000 clones, 88% of them appearing once. This entry belongs to a study of blood T cell repertoires in COVID-19.

This TCR was sampled from a woman aged 55-69 years in a cohort exposed to, infected with or recovered from COVID-19 (not recorded which). Sequencing input: PBMCs or T cells enriched from blood (not recorded which). The rearrangement uses TRBV24-1 and TRBJ2-3, with D possibly TRBD2 on 6 matching bases. Written as DNA, the CDR3 is TGTGCCACCAACGCGGGAAGCACAGATACGCAGTATTTT. Protein sequence: CATNAGSTDTQYF.